Below are 13 T cell receptor beta chains sequenced from a single sample in a study of cytomegalovirus exposure and HLA in healthy donors. PCR was performed using 60 Vbeta and 13 Jbeta primers. Here immunoSEQ multiplex PCR was the method, and the copy in TCRdb shows in-frame clones only, minus some. The repertoire table contains 110,000 to 150,000 clones. Sequencing was carried out using PBMCs. The receptors come from a man between 35 and 55 years old in good health and CMV-seronegative.

V is TRBV7-9 and J is TRBJ1-2; 10 nucleotides match TRBD1. The CDR3 covers 14 residues. Trimming took 5 bases from V and 4 from J; bases not matched to a gene: 4. Germline V gives CDR1 SEHNR, CDR2 FQNEAQ (reference sequence). DNA for the CDR3: TGTGCCAGCAGCACCGGGACAGGGGTCTATGGCTACACCTTC. It translates to CASSTGTGVYGYTF.

This rearrangement joins TRBV11-2 to TRBJ2-1, with TRBD1 identical over 9 bases. V dropped 3 bases and J dropped 1; count of bases not matched to a gene: 4. The CDR3 runs to 16 residues. Germline V gives CDR1 SGHAT, CDR2 FQNNGV. The CDR3 sequence is CASSLTGGASYNEQFF. CDR3 coding DNA: TGTGCCAGCAGCTTGACAGGGGGTGCGTCCTACAATGAGCAGTTCTTC.

The chain is built from TRBV7-9 and TRBJ2-5, with D unclear. V was shortened by 2 bases and J by 5 bases, with 12 bases between the two germline ends. Looked up from germline, CDR1 is SEHNR and CDR2 is FQNEAQ (reference sequence). This CDR3 region has 14 residues. In nucleotides, the CDR3 is TGTGCCAGCAGCTTATCAGGCTCAGCCGAGACCCAGTACTTC. This encodes CASSLSGSAETQYF.

V is TRBV18 and J is TRBJ1-1, with 9 positions matching TRBD1. Germline CDR1 and CDR2: KGHSH and LQKENI. This CDR3 comprises 13 residues. The J segment lost 10 bases and the V segment lost 3 bases, leaving 6 bases of the junction unmatched. The CDR3 DNA reads as TGTGCCAGCTCACCGGGACAGGGAGGGGGAGCTTTCTTT. It codes for CASSPGQGGGAFF. The full variable domain, its missing parts supplied by reference TRBV18 and TRBJ1-1, is NAGVMQNPRHLVRRRGQEARLRCSPMKGHSHVYWYRQLPEEGLKFMVYLQKENIIDESGMPKERFSAEFPKEGPSILRIQQVVRGDSAAYFCASSPGQGGGAFFGQGTRLTVV.

The V gene is TRBV5-1, the J gene TRBJ2-3, with 15 bases identical to TRBD2. V was pared by 0 bases and J by 2 bases, with 7 bases of the junction left unmatched. The CDR3 sequence is 19 residues long. Germline CDR1 SGHRS, CDR2 YFSETQ. The CDR3 DNA reads as TGCGCCAGCAGCTTGGATTGGACTAGCGGGGGGGGCTCCACAGATACGCAGTATTTT. This codes for CASSLDWTSGGGSTDTQYF.

Here the CDR3 DNA reads TGTGCCAGCCGGCGGGGTTTTTCGAACACTGAAGCTTTCTTT. Residues: CASRRGFSNTEAFF. The chain is built from TRBV9 and TRBJ1-1; D remains ambiguous. V dropped 7 bases and J dropped 1 base, with 14 bases sitting between them. The CDR3 has 14 residues. The germline V gene has CDR1 SGDLS and CDR2 YYNGEE.

The chain has TRBV6-6 and TRBJ2-7; 7 positions agree with TRBD1. Trimming removed 2 bases from V and 2 bases from J; junction bases left unmatched: 3. Germline values: CDR1 MNHNY, CDR2 SVGAGI (reference sequence). The CDR3 has 14 residues. The CDR3 sequence: CASSYPGTAYEQYF. As DNA, the CDR3 is TGTGCCAGCAGTTACCCAGGGACAGCCTACGAGCAGTACTTC.

The chain is built from TRBV7-2 and TRBJ2-5; the D is unclear. V lost 3 bases to trimming and J lost 2 bases, with 13 bases between them. The CDR3 runs 15 residues. Germline CDR1 reads SGHTA; CDR2 reads FQGNSA. CDR3 residues: CASSFSPVRQETQYF. For the CDR3, the DNA is TGTGCCAGCAGCTTCAGTCCCGTTCGTCAAGAGACCCAGTACTTC.

This sequence joins TRBV5-1 and TRBJ2-7; D may be TRBD2 (6 bases). V was pared by 7 bases and J by 3 bases, with 11 bases between. Germline assignment: CDR1 SGHRS and CDR2 YFSETQ. The CDR3 has 12 residues. The CDR3 nucleotides are TGCGCCAGCCGGGGGAACAGCTACGAGCAGTACTTC. Translation: CASRGNSYEQYF.

V gene TRBV12-5 combines with J gene TRBJ2-1, with D maybe TRBD1 (5 bases). The CDR3 is 13 amino acids. The V gene lost 11 bases and the J gene lost 1 base, with 12 bases spanning the gap. CDR1 LGHNT and CDR2 FRNRAP come from the germline V gene. The CDR3 protein is CAVSRQSYNEQFF. The CDR3 bases are TGTGCTGTTTCCCGACAGTCCTACAATGAGCAGTTCTTC.

This CDR3 is CASSVAGTATDTQYF. The CDR3, as DNA: TGTGCCAGCAGCGTAGCAGGGACTGCCACAGATACGCAGTATTTT. This sequence joins TRBV9 and TRBJ2-3, with a tentative D call TRBD2 (6 bases). The CDR3 is 15 amino acids. Germline CDR1 reads SGDLS; CDR2 reads YYNGEE. The germline V and J ends were trimmed by 0 bases and 2 bases, with 10 bases remaining between them. The whole variable domain, filled in from reference TRBV9 and TRBJ2-3, reads DSGVTQTPKHLITATGQRVTLRCSPRSGDLSVYWYQQSLDQGLQFLIQYYNGEERAKGNILERFSAQQFPDLHSELNLSSLELGDSALYFCASSVAGTATDTQYFGPGTRLTVL.

The V gene is TRBV6-5, the J gene TRBJ2-5; TRBD1 matches 10 bases. Near its end, the DNA agrees better with TRBJ2-7, so the J call may be wrong. Germline CDR1 and CDR2: MNHEY and SVGAGI. The CDR3 consists of 15 residues. The CDR3 DNA is TGTGCCAGCAGTTCCCGGGACAGGGGATCCTACGAGCAGTACTTC. The encoded protein is CASSSRDRGSYEQYF.

The chain recombines TRBV6-1 with TRBJ1-5; 8 positions agree with TRBD1. Germline V lookup: CDR1 MNHNS, CDR2 SASEGT. Trimming took 6 bases from V and 6 from J; bases not matched to a gene: 7. The CDR3 loop spans 14 amino acids. The CDR3: CASSEDRVTQPQHF. The CDR3 DNA reads TGTGCCAGCAGCGAGGACAGGGTTACTCAGCCCCAGCATTTT.